These T cell receptor beta chains were read from a single sample in a study of type 1 regulatory T cells. TCRdb re-analysed the reads in MiXCR, keeping a single row per CDR3 protein. Among roughly 71,000 distinct CDR3 sequences listed, less than 25% were seen once. Which antigens these TCRs recognize remains unknown. The sample consisted of cultured type 1 regulatory T (Tr1) cells, either the whole culture or a sorted fraction (not recorded which). The source is a human donor in good health. CDR3s include the opening cysteine and the closing phenylalanine or tryptophan. The D gene is left open where the match is weak. The listing skips clone size in some rows; elsewhere it reads once, few, many or a size class.

>few|TRBJ1-6|TRBV6-5|-
CASGGTPYNSPLHF
TGTGCCAGCGGGGGGACGCCCTATAATTCACCCCTCCACTTT
>few|TRBJ1-1|TRBV6-6|TRBD1
CASSYQQGAGTEAFF
TGTGCCAGCAGTTACCAACAGGGGGCTGGCACTGAAGCTTTCTTT
>-|TRBJ2-1|TRBV4-3|-
CASSQDNLGWNNEQFF
TGCGCCAGCAGCCAAGATAATCTCGGATGGAACAATGAGCAGTTCTTC
>few|TRBJ1-1|TRBV5-1|-
CASSSYEIGNTEAFF
TGCGCCAGCAGCTCTTACGAGATCGGGAACACTGAAGCTTTCTTT
>few|TRBJ2-1|TRBV20-1|-
CSAIVRIRTAKQFF
TGCAGTGCTATAGTAAGGATACGGACCGCCAAGCAGTTCTTC
>few|TRBJ2-5|TRBV5-4|-
CASSFRGGETQYF
TGTGCCAGCAGCTTTCGCGGTGGGGAGACCCAGTACTTC
>few|TRBJ1-6|TRBV20-1|-
CSARDRDGSPLHF
TGCAGTGCTAGAGATCGGGACGGTTCACCCCTCCACTTT
>few|TRBJ2-5|TRBV7-9|-
CASSLDWKAQYF
TGTGCCAGCAGCTTAGATTGGAAGGCCCAGTACTTC
>many|TRBJ2-5|TRBV7-2|-
CASSSQETQYF
TGCGCCAGCAGCTCCCAAGAGACCCAGTACTTC
>-|TRBJ2-7|TRBV7-7|-
CASSLAGRYNEQYF
TGTGCTAGCAGCTTAGCCGGGAGATATAACGAGCAGTACTTC
>once|TRBJ2-1|TRBV19|-
CASSVYGNEQFF
TGTGCCAGTAGTGTATACGGGAATGAGCAGTTCTTC
>many|TRBJ2-1|TRBV25-1|TRBD2
CASSLGLAGVGDEQFF
TGTGCCAGCAGTTTAGGTCTAGCGGGCGTAGGCGATGAGCAGTTCTTC
>many|TRBJ1-4|TRBV28|TRBD1
CASTPGQPNQKLFF
TGTGCCAGCACCCCGGGACAGCCCAATCAAAAACTGTTTTTT
>few|TRBJ1-2|TRBV15|-
CATSRDGGGYTF
TGTGCCACCAGCAGAGATGGAGGAGGCTACACCTTC
>-|TRBJ1-3|TRBV6-5|-
CASGEGAGNTIYF
TGTGCCAGCGGGGAGGGTGCTGGAAACACCATATATTTT
>few|TRBJ2-2|TRBV12-3/TRBV12-4|-
CASSFQGNTGELFF
TGTGCCAGCAGTTTCCAGGGGAACACCGGGGAGCTGTTTTTT
>few|TRBJ1-1|TRBV6-2/TRBV6-3|-
CASRYTYYGTEAFF
TGTGCCAGCCGCTACACCTATTACGGCACTGAAGCTTTCTTT
>few|TRBJ2-7|TRBV28|-
CASSLGAAGAYEQYF
TGTGCCAGCAGCCTAGGGGCGGCTGGCGCCTACGAGCAGTACTTC
>few|TRBJ1-5|TRBV7-2|-
CASSNDNQPQHF
TGTGCCAGCAGCAACGACAATCAGCCCCAGCATTTT
>-|TRBJ2-5|TRBV20-1|TRBD2
CSALRSASGSFKKTQYF
TGCAGTGCCCTCAGGTCGGCGAGCGGGAGTTTTAAGAAGACCCAGTACTTC
>few|TRBJ1-1|TRBV6-1|-
CASSSGYTEAFF
TGTGCCAGCAGTTCAGGGTACACTGAAGCTTTCTTT
>-|TRBJ2-1|TRBV30|-
CAWSGTHLNNEQFF
TGTGCCTGGAGCGGGACTCACTTGAACAATGAGCAGTTCTTC